One sample yielded the 26 T cell receptor beta chains listed below, sequenced in a study of CD4 T cells in relation to SARS-CoV-2 and coronaviruses. Produced via immunoSEQ multiplex PCR; TCRdb's table is partial and in-frame only. The data hold 28,000 or so clones, with roughly 81% observed a single time. The unexposed donors gave CD4+ T cells in about 2011-2018, prior to COVID-19. Isolation of CD4+ T cells took place after nine to ten days in culture. These receptors have no known antigen. Specimen: CD4+ T cells from PBMCs, cultured in vitro. The receptors derive from a human donor in good health.

This chain joins TRBV6-1 and TRBJ2-5, with 7 bases identical to TRBD2. This CDR3 comprises 15 residues. CDR1 is MNHNS and CDR2 is SASEGT in the germline V gene. V dropped 2 bases and J dropped 0; count of bases not matched to a gene: 3. The CDR3 is CASSERRGYQETQYF. The CDR3 nucleotides are TGTGCCAGCAGTGAACGGCGGGGGTACCAAGAGACCCAGTACTTC.

The chain is built from TRBV7-2 and TRBJ1-3; no reliable D call. V was trimmed by 4 bases and J by 0 bases, leaving 7 bases between them. This CDR3 is 14 amino acids long. Per germline, CDR1 SGHTA and CDR2 FQGNSA. DNA for the CDR3: TGTGCCAGCAGCTATACTATCTCTGGAAACACCATATATTTT. Its translation: CASSYTISGNTIYF. The full variable domain, with the rest looked up from reference TRBV7-2 and TRBJ1-3, is GAGVSQSPSNKVTEKGKDVELRCDPISGHTALYWYRQSLGQGLEFLIYFQGNSAPDKSGLPSDRFSAERTGGSVSTLTIQRTQQEDSAVYLCASSYTISGNTIYFGEGSWLTVV.

This chain joins TRBV3-1 (or the pseudogene TRBV3-2) and TRBJ2-3; tentatively, D is TRBD1 or TRBD2 (5 bases each). There are 13 residues in the CDR3. V shed 4 bases and J shed 2 bases, with 7 bases lying between them. CDR1 is LGHDT, CDR2 YNNKEL, per germline (reference sequence). The CDR3 nucleotides are TGTGCCAGCAGCCCGGGGCACACAGATACGCAGTATTTT. Translating gives CASSPGHTDTQYF.

The rearrangement uses TRBV3-1 (or the pseudogene TRBV3-2) and TRBJ2-3; D is unresolved. CDR1 is LGHDT and CDR2 is YNNKEL in the germline V gene (reference sequence). V was trimmed by 1 base and J by 3 bases, leaving 14 bases between them. The CDR3 loop spans 16 amino acids. The CDR3 loop is CASSQALAEGTDTQYF. CDR3 bases: TGTGCCAGCAGCCAAGCCCTCGCGGAAGGGACAGATACGCAGTATTTT.

V usage is TRBV2 and J usage is TRBJ1-1, with D possibly TRBD1 on 6 matching bases. Trimming removed 6 bases at V and 0 bases at J, with 11 bases between. Germline CDR1 and CDR2: SNHLY and FYNNEI. The CDR3 is 14 amino acids. The CDR3 region has the DNA TGTGCCAGCAGGAGCGGACAGTTGAACACTGAAGCTTTCTTT. As protein: CASRSGQLNTEAFF.

The chain employs TRBV7-9 and TRBJ1-5; TRBD1 matches 9 bases. CDR1 and CDR2 (germline): SEHNR, FQNEAQ (reference sequence). The CDR3 covers 17 residues. Trimming took 5 bases from V and 0 from J; bases not matched to a gene: 8. The CDR3 here is CASSRGQGAHSNQPQHF. Here the CDR3 DNA reads TGTGCCAGCAGCCGGGGACAGGGAGCCCATAGCAATCAGCCCCAGCATTTT.

This clone has only a few counts. The J gene is TRBJ2-7, the V gene TRBV9, with D unresolved. Trimming removed 0 bases from V and 4 bases from J, with 5 bases in between. Germline CDR1 is SGDLS and CDR2 is YYNGEE. The CDR3 loop spans 12 amino acids. The CDR3 sequence: CASSVDGYEQYF. The CDR3 nucleotides are TGTGCCAGCAGCGTAGATGGGTACGAGCAGTACTTC.

The chain carries TRBV4-3 and TRBJ2-2; 10 nucleotides agree with TRBD2. The germline gives CDR1 LGHNA, CDR2 YSLEER. The CDR3 totals 16 residues. V shed 3 bases, J shed 5 bases, and the junction held 6 bases outside the gene matches. CDR3 sequence: CASSQKRGGWTGELFF. In nucleotides, the CDR3 is TGCGCCAGCAGCCAGAAGCGGGGGGGTTGGACCGGGGAGCTGTTTTTT.

This chain connects TRBV6-5 to TRBJ2-3; no clear D. The V gene lost 0 bases and the J gene lost 1 base, with 2 bases spanning the gap. CDR1 MNHEY and CDR2 SVGAGI come from the germline V gene. The CDR3 has 13 amino acids. Here the CDR3 DNA reads TGTGCCAGCAGTTACTCTGGCACAGATACGCAGTATTTT. Encoded protein: CASSYSGTDTQYF.

This sequence joins TRBV7-9 and TRBJ1-2; TRBD1 matches at 8 bases. V lost 11 bases, J lost 8 bases, and 16 bases stayed unmatched. The CDR3 sequence is 14 residues long. Germline lookup yields CDR1 SEHNR and CDR2 FQNEAQ (reference sequence). Here the CDR3 DNA reads TGTGCCTCCTCGGAACAGGGGGGCAGTGGGGGCTACACCTTC. It is translated as CASSEQGGSGGYTF. Full variable domain (remainder filled in from reference TRBV7-9 and TRBJ1-2): DTGVSQNPRHKITKRGQNVTFRCDPISEHNRLYWYRQTLGQGPEFLTYFQNEAQLEKSRLLSDRFSAERPKGSFSTLEIQRTEQGDSAMYLCASSEQGGSGGYTFGSGTRLTVV.

The CDR3, as DNA: TGTGCCATCTCTACAGGGGGAAACTATGGCTACACCTTC. Residues: CAISTGGNYGYTF. J is TRBJ1-2 and V is TRBV10-3, with 8 bases fitting TRBD1. V lost 8 bases to trimming and J lost 2 bases; unmatched junction nucleotides: 4. The CDR3 length is 13 residues. CDR1 ENHRY and CDR2 SYGVKD come from the germline V gene.

In its sample, this clone was seen once. Here the CDR3 reads CASSLSVLAGASQETQYF. CDR3 in DNA: TGCGCCAGCAGCTTGTCAGTACTAGCGGGGGCATCACAAGAGACCCAGTACTTC. This rearrangement joins TRBV5-1 to TRBJ2-5; 11 bases map to TRBD2. This CDR3 spans 18 amino acids. Trimming removed 1 base from V and 2 bases from J; junction bases left unmatched: 10. The germline gives CDR1 SGHRS, CDR2 YFSETQ.

V usage is TRBV4-1 and J usage is TRBJ1-6; TRBD1 agrees at 8 bases. Looked up from germline, CDR1 is MGHRA and CDR2 is YSYEKL. The CDR3 has 14 residues. The ends lost 0 bases at V and 10 bases at J; junction bases unmatched: 2. CDR3 protein: CASSQETGGSPLHF. CDR3 DNA: TGCGCCAGCAGCCAAGAAACAGGGGGGTCACCCCTCCACTTT.

This sequence joins TRBV12-3 or TRBV12-4 and TRBJ1-1, with D possibly matching TRBD1 (6 bases). The CDR3 totals 13 residues. The V end lost 6 bases, the J end lost 3 bases, and 11 bases lay between the germline ends. CDR3: CASRLTGDTEAFF. Here the CDR3 DNA reads TGTGCCAGCAGACTGACAGGCGACACTGAAGCTTTCTTT.

This chain connects TRBV18 to TRBJ1-5, with TRBD1 matching over 9 bases. The CDR3 is made up of 14 amino acids. V was pared by 3 bases and J by 7 bases, with 4 bases of the junction left unmatched. Per germline, CDR1 KGHSH and CDR2 LQKENI. CDR3 DNA sequence: TGTGCCAGCTCACCCGGACAGGGGATCCAGCCCCAGCATTTT. It specifies CASSPGQGIQPQHF.

The chain combines TRBV4-1 with TRBJ2-1; unclear D gene. CDR3 size: 12 residues. Germline V gene sequence: CDR1 MGHRA, CDR2 YSYEKL. Trimming removed 3 bases from V and 4 bases from J, with 4 bases in between. DNA of the CDR3: TGCGCCAGCAGCCAGCGGTACAATGAGCAGTTCTTC. Its translation is CASSQRYNEQFF.

The chain links TRBV7-3 to TRBJ2-1, with TRBD2 matching over 7 bases. Germline values: CDR1 SGHTA, CDR2 FQGTGA. The CDR3 totals 16 residues. V lost 5 bases and J lost 7; bases outside the gene matches: 14. Written as DNA, the CDR3 is TGTGCCAGCAGCCTTCTATCCGGGAGGAATGGAAATGAGCAGTTCTTC. It is translated as CASSLLSGRNGNEQFF.

V usage is TRBV5-1 and J usage is TRBJ2-7; D is unresolved. This CDR3 has 13 residues. V shed 4 bases and J shed 3 bases, with 11 bases lying between them. Germline V gene data show CDR1 as SGHRS and CDR2 as YFSETQ. DNA of the CDR3: TGCGCCAGCAGCCCGGCCGACGGCTACGAGCAGTACTTC. This translates into CASSPADGYEQYF.

This clone was counted only a few times. The V and J genes are TRBV4-3 and TRBJ1-5; D remains unclear. Trimming removed 0 bases from V and 1 base from J, with 7 bases in between. There are 15 residues in the CDR3. CDR1 LGHNA and CDR2 YSLEER come from the germline V gene. For the CDR3, the DNA is TGCGCCAGCAGCCAAGATAGAGGAAGCAATCAGCCCCAGCATTTT. The encoded protein is CASSQDRGSNQPQHF.

The chain links TRBV29-1 to TRBJ2-3; 11 nucleotides agree with TRBD2. Losses at the gene ends were 7 bases for V and 3 bases for J; bases not matched to a gene: 12. Germline assignment: CDR1 SQVTM and CDR2 ANQGSEA. The CDR3 has 16 amino acids. CDR3 loop: CSGGGGSSGRTDTQYF. The CDR3 DNA reads as TGCAGCGGGGGAGGGGGATCTAGCGGGAGGACAGATACGCAGTATTTT.

With regard to this clone: Relative to the germline gene, one junction end is altered; a read error may explain this. The rearrangement links TRBV7-9 to TRBJ1-4; 7 nucleotides agree with TRBD1. Germline V gene sequence: CDR1 SEHNR, CDR2 FQNEAQ (reference sequence). The CDR3 sequence is 16 residues long. The CDR3 region has the DNA TGTGCCAGCAACTTAGCCCGGCAGGGGGTTGATGAAAAACTGTTTTTT. Its protein is CASNLARQGVDEKLFF.

V gene TRBV5-1 combines with J gene TRBJ2-7; 10 bases map to TRBD2. Looked up from germline, CDR1 is SGHRS and CDR2 is YFSETQ. The CDR3 extends over 16 amino acids. V lost 5 bases and J lost 0; bases outside the gene matches: 8. CDR3 loop: CASRPGLAQTSYEQYF. The CDR3 DNA reads TGCGCCAGCAGGCCGGGACTAGCGCAAACCTCCTACGAGCAGTACTTC.

This clone appeared a few times. V gene TRBV11-2 combines with J gene TRBJ1-4; a possible D gene is TRBD1 (6 bases). Trimming took 2 bases from V and 8 from J, leaving 15 bases between them. Germline V gene sequence: CDR1 SGHAT, CDR2 FQNNGV. CDR3 length: 15 residues. The CDR3 reads CASSLLDRFGEKLFF. CDR3 sequence (DNA): TGTGCCAGCAGCTTATTGGACAGATTCGGGGAAAAACTGTTTTTT.

The chain links TRBV3-1 (or the pseudogene TRBV3-2) to TRBJ1-3, with D unclear. CDR1 is LGHDT, CDR2 YNNKEL, per germline (reference sequence). The CDR3 is made up of 16 amino acids. Trimming removed 2 bases at V and 2 bases at J, with 13 bases between. As DNA, the CDR3 is TGTGCCAGCAGCCAAACCCCGGACCGAGCTGGAAACACCATATATTTT. Translated: CASSQTPDRAGNTIYF.

This clone has just one count. The J gene is TRBJ2-7, the V gene TRBV6-5; 7 nucleotides agree with TRBD1. Germline V gene sequence: CDR1 MNHEY, CDR2 SVGAGI. With V trimmed by 4 bases and J by 6 bases, 12 bases remained unmatched. The CDR3 runs 15 residues. Here the CDR3 reads CASSSYFDRVGEQYF. The DNA of the CDR3 is TGTGCCAGCAGTTCCTATTTTGACAGGGTCGGCGAGCAGTACTTC.

The CDR3 reads CASSLEGPRQGAEKLFF. CDR3 DNA sequence: TGTGCCAGCAGCTTGGAAGGGCCGAGACAGGGGGCTGAAAAACTGTTTTTT. V is TRBV5-6 and J is TRBJ1-4, with 10 bases that match TRBD1. The CDR3 runs 17 residues. The germline CDR1 and CDR2 sequences are SGHDT and YYEEEE. V was clipped by 0 bases and J by 7 bases; unmatched bases: 9. The whole variable domain, remainder taken from reference TRBV5-6 and TRBJ1-4, is DAGVTQSPTHLIKTRGQQVTLRCSPKSGHDTVSWYQQALGQGPQFIFQYYEEEERQRGNFPDRFSGHQFPNYSSELNVNALLLGDSALYLCASSLEGPRQGAEKLFFGSGTQLSVL.